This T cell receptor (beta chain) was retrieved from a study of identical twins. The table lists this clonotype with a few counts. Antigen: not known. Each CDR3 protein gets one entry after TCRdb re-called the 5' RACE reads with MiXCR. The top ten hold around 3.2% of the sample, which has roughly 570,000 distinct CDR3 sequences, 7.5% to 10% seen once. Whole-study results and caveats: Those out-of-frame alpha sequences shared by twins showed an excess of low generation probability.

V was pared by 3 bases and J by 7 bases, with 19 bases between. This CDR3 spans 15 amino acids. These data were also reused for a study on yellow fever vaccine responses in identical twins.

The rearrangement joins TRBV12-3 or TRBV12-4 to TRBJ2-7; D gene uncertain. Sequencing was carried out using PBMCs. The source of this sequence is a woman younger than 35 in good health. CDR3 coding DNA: TGTGCCAGCAGTTTTGATTCAGCAGTTACTGGGGAGCAGTACTTC. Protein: CASSFDSAVTGEQYF.